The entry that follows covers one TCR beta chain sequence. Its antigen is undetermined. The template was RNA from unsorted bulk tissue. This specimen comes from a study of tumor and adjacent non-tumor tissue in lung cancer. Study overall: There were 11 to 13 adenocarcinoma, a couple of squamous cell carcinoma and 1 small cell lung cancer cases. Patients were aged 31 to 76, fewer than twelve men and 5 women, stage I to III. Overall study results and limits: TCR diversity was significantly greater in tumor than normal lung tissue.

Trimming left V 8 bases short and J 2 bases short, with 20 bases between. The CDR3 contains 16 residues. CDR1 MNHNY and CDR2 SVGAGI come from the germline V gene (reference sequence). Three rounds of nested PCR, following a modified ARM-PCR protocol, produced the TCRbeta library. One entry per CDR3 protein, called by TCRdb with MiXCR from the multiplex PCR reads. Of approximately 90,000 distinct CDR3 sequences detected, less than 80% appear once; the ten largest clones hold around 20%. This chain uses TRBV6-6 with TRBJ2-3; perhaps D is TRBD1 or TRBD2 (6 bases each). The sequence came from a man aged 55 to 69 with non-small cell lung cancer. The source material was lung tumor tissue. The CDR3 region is CASYGEDSFYTDTQYF. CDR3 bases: TGTGCCAGCTACGGGGAGGACAGTTTCTACACAGATACGCAGTATTTT.